The next 24 T cell receptor beta chains were all read from a single sample in a study of sequential checkpoint blockade in melanoma. Data came from immunoSEQ multiplex PCR; TCRdb stores just in-frame clones and leaves some out. The sample yields approximately 13,000 clones, less than 85% seen once. Treatment denoted: randomized to nivolumab then ipilimumab (arm A) or the reverse (arm B). The sample in question was CD8+ T cells sorted from blood (inferred from file names), obtained from a patient given nivolumab and ipilimumab in sequence. The receptors shown here come from a human patient with melanoma. Some clones in this sample may be carry-over from other donors' samples.

The genes are TRBV27 and TRBJ1-6, with 7 bases aligning to TRBD1. The CDR3 has 20 residues. Trimming cost V 5 bases and J 0 bases; bases outside gene matches: 16. Germline assignment: CDR1 MNHEY and CDR2 SMNVEV (reference sequence). The CDR3 region has the DNA TGTGCCAGCAGTAGCTGGGACAGAAAAAGGCTTTACTCCTATAATTCACCCCTCCACTTT. Amino acid sequence: CASSSWDRKRLYSYNSPLHF.

This clone was counted a few times. This chain connects TRBV15 to TRBJ1-4; D is undetermined. The CDR3 contains 13 residues. The germline V and J ends were trimmed by 5 bases and 8 bases, with 12 bases remaining between them. Germline V gene sequence: CDR1 LNHNV, CDR2 YYDKDF (reference sequence). The chain's CDR3 is CATSQDFREKLFF. The DNA for the CDR3 is TGTGCCACCAGCCAGGACTTCAGGGAAAAACTGTTTTTT.

This chain connects TRBV19 to TRBJ2-1; weak D call: TRBD1 (6 bases). Deletions cut 0 bases from V and 2 bases from J, with 11 bases between. Germline V gene lookup returns CDR1 LNHDA and CDR2 SQIVND (reference sequence). The CDR3 extends over 16 amino acids. The CDR3 reads CASSIEGTNTYNEQFF. CDR3 sequence (DNA): TGTGCCAGTAGTATAGAGGGGACAAATACCTACAATGAGCAGTTCTTC.

The V gene is TRBV7-2, the J gene TRBJ2-1; tentative D call: TRBD2 (5 bases). Between the trimmed V and J ends, which lost 1 base and 0 bases, there was a span of 19 bases. Germline V gene lookup returns CDR1 SGHTA and CDR2 FQGNSA. The CDR3 is 19 amino acids. The CDR3 spells CASSLVSPLAESSYNEQFF. CDR3 DNA sequence: TGTGCCAGCAGCTTAGTATCCCCCCTAGCCGAGAGCTCCTACAATGAGCAGTTCTTC.

CDR3 DNA: TGCGCCAGCAGCCAAGCCAGCGGCGGCTCCTACGAGCAGTACTTC. Its protein is CASSQASGGSYEQYF. V is TRBV4-1 and J is TRBJ2-7; perhaps TRBD2 as D (5 bases). CDR3 length equals 15 residues. CDR1 and CDR2 (germline): MGHRA, YSYEKL. V was cut by 1 base and J by 0 bases, with 10 bases left in between.

The table lists this clone with a few counts. The chain has TRBV19 and TRBJ2-4; D not certain. Germline V lookup: CDR1 LNHDA, CDR2 SQIVND (reference sequence). This CDR3 is built from 15 residues. The V gene lost 8 bases and the J gene lost 0 bases, with 14 bases spanning the gap. This CDR3 reads CASRPGPLAKNIQYF. CDR3 sequence (DNA): TGTGCCAGTCGGCCGGGTCCCCTAGCCAAAAACATTCAGTACTTC.

The chain has TRBV9 and TRBJ2-5; TRBD2 matches at 12 bases. The DNA end is a closer match to TRBJ2-7, so the J assignment may be wrong. CDR3 length: 17 residues. The germline gives CDR1 SGDLS, CDR2 YYNGEE. The CDR3 sequence is CASSARTSGAGTYEQYF. The CDR3 DNA reads as TGTGCCAGCAGCGCCAGGACTAGCGGGGCCGGTACCTACGAGCAGTACTTC.

The table lists this clone with a count of one. The chain has TRBV7-4 and TRBJ2-1; D is ambiguous. The CDR3 contains 13 residues. CDR1 SGHVT and CDR2 SQSDAQ come from the germline V gene. Trimming removed 10 bases from V and 0 bases from J, with 10 bases in between. CDR3 sequence reads: CATRLNSYNEQFF. The DNA for the CDR3 is TGTGCCACCCGACTCAACTCCTACAATGAGCAGTTCTTC. Together with reference TRBV7-4 and TRBJ2-1, the CDR3 gives the full variable domain: GAGVSQSPRYKVAKRGRDVALRCDSISGHVTLYWYRQTLGQGSEVLTYSQSDAQRDKSGRPSGRFSAERPERSVSTLKIQRTEQGDSAVYLCATRLNSYNEQFFGPGTRLTVL.

V gene TRBV25-1 combines with J gene TRBJ2-1, with TRBD1 as a possible D gene (5 bases). CDR1 and CDR2 (germline): MGHDK, SYGVNS. CDR3 size: 16 residues. The V gene lost 2 bases and the J gene lost 8 bases, with 19 bases spanning the gap. In DNA form, the CDR3 reads TGTGCCAGCAGTGAAAGTAACAGGCGCCTCTTCGATGAGCAGTTCTTC. Its translation is CASSESNRRLFDEQFF.

The chain joins TRBV6-6 to TRBJ1-1; 7 bases are shared with TRBD1. The CDR3 contains 14 residues. Looked up from germline, CDR1 is MNHNY and CDR2 is SVGAGI (reference sequence). The trim removed 6 bases at V and 3 bases at J, leaving 7 bases unmatched. CDR3 in amino acids: CASSLLDRDTEAFF. The CDR3 DNA sequence: TGTGCCAGCAGCCTCCTCGACAGGGACACTGAAGCTTTCTTT.

This CDR3 reads CASSSSTDNYGYTF. The CDR3 region has the DNA TGTGCCAGCAGCTCGTCGACAGACAACTATGGCTACACCTTC. The rearrangement links TRBV9 to TRBJ1-2; D is possibly TRBD1 (5 bases). The CDR3 has 14 amino acids. Germline loops: CDR1 SGDLS, CDR2 YYNGEE. Trimming removed 4 bases from V and 2 bases from J, with 12 bases in between.

The chain combines TRBV11-1 with TRBJ2-1, with 16 bases aligning to TRBD2. The CDR3 sequence is 15 residues long. J was trimmed by 9 bases and V by 3 bases; bases with no gene match: 2. Germline-derived CDR1 and CDR2 are SGHAT and FQDESV (reference sequence). CDR3 DNA sequence: TGTGCCAGCAGCTTGGGACTAGCGGGGGGGTCTGAGCAGTTCTTC. It encodes CASSLGLAGGSEQFF.

This rearrangement joins TRBV4-3 to TRBJ1-4; no clear D. In germline, CDR1 is LGHNA, CDR2 YSLEER. The length of the CDR3 is 14 residues. V lost 4 bases and J lost 0, with 6 bases in between. The CDR3 loop is CASSRSTTNEKLFF. CDR3 in DNA: TGCGCCAGCAGCCGGTCTACAACTAATGAAAAACTGTTTTTT.

The V gene is TRBV6-5, the J gene TRBJ1-1; D is undetermined. Trimming removed 8 bases at V and 1 base at J, with 11 bases between. Germline V gene data show CDR1 as MNHEY and CDR2 as SVGAGI. The CDR3 has 13 residues. This chain's CDR3 is CASAPGWNTEAFF. As DNA, the CDR3 is TGTGCCAGCGCACCCGGGTGGAACACTGAAGCTTTCTTT.

The chain uses TRBV7-9 and TRBJ1-1, with a possible D match to TRBD1 (5 bases). The germline V gene encodes CDR1 SEHNR and CDR2 FQNEAQ (reference sequence). The V gene lost 5 bases and the J gene lost 10 bases, with 17 bases spanning the gap. CDR3 size: 13 residues. The CDR3 reads CASSQGGADGAFF. The DNA of the CDR3 is TGTGCCAGCAGCCAAGGAGGGGCCGACGGAGCTTTCTTT.

The rearrangement uses TRBV9 and TRBJ2-6, with D perhaps TRBD2 (5 bases). From germline, CDR1 is SGDLS and CDR2 YYNGEE. CDR3 length: 16 amino acids. V was trimmed by 3 bases and J by 0 bases, leaving 10 bases between them. CDR3 protein: CASSEGRGSGANVLTF. DNA for the CDR3: TGTGCCAGCAGCGAGGGCCGGGGCTCTGGGGCCAACGTCCTGACTTTC.

The rearrangement links TRBV4-3 to TRBJ2-7; TRBD1 matches 9 bases. With 4 bases clipped from V and 12 bases from J, the junction kept 13 bases outside the gene matches. From germline, CDR1 is LGHNA and CDR2 YSLEER. This CDR3 has 14 residues. CDR3 DNA: TGCGCCAGCAGCCCAAGATGGAACGGACAGGGGCTGTACTTC. Its translation is CASSPRWNGQGLYF.

V usage is TRBV19 and J usage is TRBJ2-1, with 9 bases identical to TRBD1. The CDR3 length is 14 residues. Germline CDR1 reads LNHDA; CDR2 reads SQIVND (reference sequence). J gave up 6 bases and V 9 bases, and 9 bases lay outside the gene matches. CDR3 amino acids: CASEPGQGPNEQFF. CDR3 nucleotides: TGTGCCAGCGAGCCGGGACAGGGCCCCAATGAGCAGTTCTTC.

This chain links TRBV6-1 with TRBJ1-5; TRBD1 is a possible D gene (5 bases). This CDR3 is 13 amino acids long. Trimming removed 10 bases from V and 5 bases from J, with 15 bases in between. Per the germline V gene, CDR1 is MNHNS and CDR2 is SASEGT. The CDR3 DNA reads TGTGCCACCAAGGGGCCCTTATATCAGCCCCAGCATTTT. Amino acid sequence: CATKGPLYQPQHF.

The chain uses TRBV2 and TRBJ2-3, with 11 bases that match TRBD2. CDR3 length: 17 amino acids. Looked up from germline, CDR1 is SNHLY and CDR2 is FYNNEI. The V gene end was trimmed by 5 bases and the J gene end by 0 bases; junction bases not matched to a gene: 7. In nucleotides, the CDR3 is TGTGCCAGCAGTTGGAGGGGACTAGCGGCTAGCACAGATACGCAGTATTTT. This codes for CASSWRGLAASTDTQYF.

The chain recombines TRBV5-1 with TRBJ2-3; D is undetermined. This CDR3 contains 12 residues. The V gene lost 0 bases and the J gene lost 12 bases, with 11 bases spanning the gap. The germline gives CDR1 SGHRS, CDR2 YFSETQ. CDR3 DNA: TGCGCCAGCAGCTTGGATCCGACAATTCAGTATTTT. Its translation is CASSLDPTIQYF.

The chain combines TRBV10-3 with TRBJ2-7; TRBD2 agrees at 7 bases. Germline V lookup: CDR1 ENHRY, CDR2 SYGVKD. V was pared by 0 bases and J by 4 bases, with 9 bases of the junction left unmatched. CDR3 length equals 16 residues. The CDR3 DNA is TGTGCCATCAGTGAGTCGACTCAGCGGGGCCCATACGAGCAGTACTTC. Protein product: CAISESTQRGPYEQYF.

This chain connects TRBV6-4 to TRBJ2-7, with 10 nucleotides matching TRBD1. Germline trimming cut 7 bases from V and 6 bases from J; bases unmatched to any gene: 9. Germline CDR1 reads MRHNA; CDR2 reads SNTAGT. The CDR3 has 14 residues. This chain's CDR3 is CASTRGTGAAEQYF. In DNA, the CDR3 is TGTGCCAGCACACGAGGGACAGGGGCGGCCGAGCAGTACTTC.

This chain links TRBV21-1 with TRBJ1-6; the table's TRBD1 call for D was not verified on the DNA. TRBV21-1 counts as a pseudogene. This CDR3 is built from 16 residues. Written as DNA, the CDR3 is TGTGCCAGCAGCAACCGGGACAGGGGGCTAAATTTTCCCCTCCACTTT. It encodes CASSNRDRGLNFPLHF.